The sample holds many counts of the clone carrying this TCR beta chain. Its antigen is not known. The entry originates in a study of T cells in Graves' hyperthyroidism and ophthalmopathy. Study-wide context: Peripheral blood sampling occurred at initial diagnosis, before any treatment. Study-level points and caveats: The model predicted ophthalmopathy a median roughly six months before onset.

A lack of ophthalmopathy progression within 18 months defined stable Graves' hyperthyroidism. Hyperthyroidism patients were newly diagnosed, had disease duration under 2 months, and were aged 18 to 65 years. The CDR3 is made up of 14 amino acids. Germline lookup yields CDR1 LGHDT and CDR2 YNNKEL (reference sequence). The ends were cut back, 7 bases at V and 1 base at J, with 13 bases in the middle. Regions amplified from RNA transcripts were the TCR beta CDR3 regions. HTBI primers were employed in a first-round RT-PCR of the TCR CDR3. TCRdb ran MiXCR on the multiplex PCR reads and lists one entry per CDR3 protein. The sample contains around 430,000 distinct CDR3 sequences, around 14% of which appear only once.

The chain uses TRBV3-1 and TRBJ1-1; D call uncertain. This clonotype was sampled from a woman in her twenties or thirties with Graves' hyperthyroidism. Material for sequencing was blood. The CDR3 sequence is CASTTAAPNTEAFF. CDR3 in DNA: TGTGCCAGCACCACCGCCGCTCCGAACACTGAAGCTTTCTTT.